These T cell receptor beta chains were read from a single sample in a study of CD8 T cells in Susac syndrome. One entry per CDR3 protein, called by TCRdb with MiXCR from the immunoSEQ multiplex PCR reads. The sample consists of 210,000 or so distinct CDR3 sequences, 85% to 95% of them appearing once. The specimen sequenced was CD4+ T cells from PBMCs. The receptors were gathered from a human donor with Susac syndrome. Both conserved end residues are part of each CDR3. D genes are given only for firm matches. Clone size is given for some rows only: seen once, a few or many times, or a class if the clone is expanded.

size,D,V,J,CDR3,DNA
once,TRBD1,TRBV20-1,TRBJ2-7,CSALHDRGGNEQYF,TGCAGTGCGCTTCATGACAGGGGCGGAAACGAGCAGTACTTC
once,-,TRBV5-1,TRBJ2-1,CASTATPGAYNEQFF,TGCGCCAGCACCGCTACCCCCGGGGCTTACAATGAGCAGTTCTTC
-,-,TRBV30,TRBJ1-2,CARGAVDYGYTF,TGTGCCCGGGGGGCGGTCGACTATGGCTACACCTTC
-,-,TRBV4-3,TRBJ1-6,CASSQEVQGENNSPLHF,TGCGCCAGCAGCCAAGAGGTCCAAGGGGAGAATAATTCACCCCTCCACTTT
-,-,TRBV20-1,TRBJ1-4,CSAQGPRAKGEKLFF,TGCAGTGCCCAGGGCCCCCGGGCGAAGGGCGAAAAACTGTTTTTT
-,TRBD1,TRBV7-9,TRBJ2-6,CASSDEGASGANVLTF,TGTGCCAGCAGCGATGAGGGGGCCTCTGGGGCCAACGTCCTGACTTTC
once,-,TRBV3-1,TRBJ1-6,CASSQGKGGNSPLHF,TGTGCCAGCAGCCAAGGTAAAGGGGGTAATTCACCCCTCCACTTT
-,-,TRBV7-2,TRBJ2-3,CASSLARKDTQYF,TGTGCCAGCAGCTTAGCGCGGAAGGATACGCAGTATTTT
-,-,TRBV20-1,TRBJ1-1,CSARDPSGNTEAFF,TGCAGTGCTAGAGACCCATCAGGAAACACTGAAGCTTTCTTT
-,TRBD1,TRBV30,TRBJ1-6,CAWTASGTVNSPLHF,TGTGCCTGGACCGCCTCAGGGACAGTTAATTCACCCCTCCACTTT
-,-,TRBV2,TRBJ1-1,CASNREMNTEAFF,TGTGCCAGTAACAGGGAGATGAACACTGAAGCTTTCTTT
-,-,TRBV19,TRBJ1-5,CASNSQPQHF,TGTGCCAGTAACAGTCAGCCCCAGCATTTT
-,-,TRBV2,TRBJ1-1,CASMQVARLNTEAFF,TGTGCCAGCATGCAGGTCGCTCGCTTGAACACTGAAGCTTTCTTT
-,-,TRBV6-5,TRBJ1-2,CASSQGFGGYTF,TGTGCCAGCAGTCAGGGATTCGGCGGCTACACCTTC
-,TRBD1,TRBV20-1,TRBJ1-1,CSARDIKGATRGEAFF,TGCAGTGCTAGAGATATAAAGGGGGCGACAAGGGGTGAAGCTTTCTTT
-,-,TRBV29-1,TRBJ2-2,CSAGLVGDTGELFF,TGCAGCGCCGGACTTGTTGGGGATACCGGGGAGCTGTTTTTT
-,TRBD1,TRBV20-1,TRBJ1-5,CSAPTGVGANQPQHF,TGCAGTGCTCCCACAGGGGTGGGGGCAAATCAGCCCCAGCATTTT
once,-,TRBV5-1,TRBJ1-5,CASSLEPEQPQHF,TGCGCCAGCAGCTTGGAACCGGAGCAGCCCCAGCATTTT
-,-,TRBV7-9,TRBJ1-5,CASSAINQPQHF,TGTGCCAGCAGCGCCATAAATCAGCCCCAGCATTTT
-,TRBD1,TRBV9,TRBJ1-2,CASSATGTADGYTF,TGTGCCAGCAGCGCCACCGGGACAGCCGATGGCTACACCTTC
-,-,TRBV5-1,TRBJ1-1,CASSLVPGLERGTEAFF,TGCGCCAGCAGCTTGGTCCCCGGACTGGAACGGGGTACTGAAGCTTTCTTT
-,TRBD1,TRBV5-1,TRBJ1-2,CASSLEWDSYGYTF,TGCGCCAGCAGCTTGGAATGGGACAGCTATGGCTACACCTTC
-,-,TRBV4-3,TRBJ1-2,CASSQGGAAAGGYTF,TGCGCCAGCAGCCAAGGCGGGGCAGCCGCGGGTGGCTACACCTTC
-,-,TRBV20-1,TRBJ2-7,CSARAMTPYEQYF,TGCAGTGCTAGGGCTATGACCCCCTACGAGCAGTACTTC
-,-,TRBV30,TRBJ2-5,CAWRPGNLDTRWRKKETQYF,TGTGCCTGGAGACCGGGCAATTTGGATACCAGGTGGAGAAAAAAAGAGACCCAGTACTTC
-,-,TRBV5-5,TRBJ1-4,CASSPGTFNEKLFF,TGTGCCAGCAGCCCAGGGACCTTTAATGAAAAACTGTTTTTT
-,TRBD2,TRBV7-9,TRBJ2-3,CASSSYLGVSGMSTDTQYF,TGTGCCAGCAGCTCTTACTTGGGGGTAAGCGGGATGAGCACAGATACGCAGTATTTT
few,-,TRBV20-1,TRBJ2-5,CSARVGQETQYF,TGCAGTGCTAGAGTTGGCCAAGAGACCCAGTACTTC
-,-,TRBV11-3,TRBJ2-7,CASSLGAAYEQYF,TGTGCCAGCAGCTTAGGGGCGGCCTACGAGCAGTACTTC
few,-,TRBV12-3/TRBV12-4,TRBJ1-1,CASSVAGDTEAFF,TGTGCCAGCAGCGTCGCGGGGGACACTGAAGCTTTCTTT
-,TRBD1,TRBV29-1,TRBJ1-1,CSVESTGEEAFF,TGCAGCGTTGAATCAACAGGGGAGGAAGCTTTCTTT
-,-,TRBV7-2,TRBJ2-5,CASSSPGTQETQYF,TGTGCCAGCAGCTCCCCCGGGACCCAAGAGACCCAGTACTTC
once,-,TRBV7-3,TRBJ1-1,CASSLGSTTEAFF,TGTGCCAGCAGCTTAGGATCTACGACTGAAGCTTTCTTT
-,TRBD2,TRBV20-1,TRBJ2-3,CSATSLAGDTDTQYF,TGCAGTGCTACCTCACTAGCGGGGGACACAGATACGCAGTATTTT
-,-,TRBV3-1,TRBJ2-3,CASSQDSQSTDTQYF,TGTGCCAGCAGCCAGGACAGCCAAAGCACAGATACGCAGTATTTT
-,TRBD1,TRBV5-1,TRBJ1-1,CASSLEGGRSTEAFF,TGCGCCAGCAGCTTGGAAGGGGGCCGGAGCACTGAAGCTTTCTTT
-,-,TRBV20-1,TRBJ2-5,CSASKSLQETQYF,TGCAGTGCTAGTAAGAGCCTCCAAGAGACCCAGTACTTC
few,TRBD1,TRBV19,TRBJ1-6,CASSIPGQGAGSPLHF,TGTGCCAGTAGTATTCCGGGACAGGGGGCCGGTTCACCCCTCCACTTT
-,-,TRBV3-1,TRBJ2-7,CASSQEPGFSYEQYF,TGTGCCAGCAGCCAAGAGCCTGGGTTTTCCTACGAGCAGTACTTC
-,-,TRBV6-6,TRBJ2-5,CASSYSRHQETQYF,TGTGCCAGCAGTTATAGTCGACACCAAGAGACCCAGTACTTC
-,TRBD2,TRBV20-1,TRBJ2-1,CSAHRGTSGGNEQFF,TGCAGTGCCCACCGCGGGACTAGCGGGGGAAATGAGCAGTTCTTC
-,TRBD1,TRBV29-1,TRBJ2-7,CSGRFGQGASEQYF,TGCAGCGGGCGCTTTGGACAGGGGGCCAGCGAGCAGTACTTC
-,-,TRBV12-3/TRBV12-4,TRBJ1-1,CASTLEGDTEAFF,TGTGCCAGCACCCTGGAAGGGGACACTGAAGCTTTCTTT
-,TRBD1,TRBV6-5,TRBJ1-1,CASSYKATGGQEAFF,TGTGCCAGCAGTTACAAAGCGACAGGGGGCCAGGAAGCTTTCTTT
-,-,TRBV4-3,TRBJ2-2,CASSQLLTGTGELFF,TGCGCCAGCAGCCAGCTCCTCACAGGCACCGGGGAGCTGTTTTTT